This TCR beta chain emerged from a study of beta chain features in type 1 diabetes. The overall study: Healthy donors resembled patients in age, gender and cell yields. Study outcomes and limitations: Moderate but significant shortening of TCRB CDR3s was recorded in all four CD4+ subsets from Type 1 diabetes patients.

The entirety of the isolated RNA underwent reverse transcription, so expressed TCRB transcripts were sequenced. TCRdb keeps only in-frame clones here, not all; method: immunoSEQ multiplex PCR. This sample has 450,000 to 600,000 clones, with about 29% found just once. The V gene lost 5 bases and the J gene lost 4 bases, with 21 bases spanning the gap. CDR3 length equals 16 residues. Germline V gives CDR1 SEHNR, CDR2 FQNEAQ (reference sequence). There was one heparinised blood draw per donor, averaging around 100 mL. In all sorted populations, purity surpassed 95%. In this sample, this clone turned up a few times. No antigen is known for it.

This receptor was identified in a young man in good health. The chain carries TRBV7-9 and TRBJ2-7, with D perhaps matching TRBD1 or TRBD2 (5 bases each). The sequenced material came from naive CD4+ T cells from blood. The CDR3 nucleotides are TGTGCCAGCAGCCCGTGGGGCGGTCCGAGGGAATACGAGCAGTACTTC. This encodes CASSPWGGPREYEQYF.